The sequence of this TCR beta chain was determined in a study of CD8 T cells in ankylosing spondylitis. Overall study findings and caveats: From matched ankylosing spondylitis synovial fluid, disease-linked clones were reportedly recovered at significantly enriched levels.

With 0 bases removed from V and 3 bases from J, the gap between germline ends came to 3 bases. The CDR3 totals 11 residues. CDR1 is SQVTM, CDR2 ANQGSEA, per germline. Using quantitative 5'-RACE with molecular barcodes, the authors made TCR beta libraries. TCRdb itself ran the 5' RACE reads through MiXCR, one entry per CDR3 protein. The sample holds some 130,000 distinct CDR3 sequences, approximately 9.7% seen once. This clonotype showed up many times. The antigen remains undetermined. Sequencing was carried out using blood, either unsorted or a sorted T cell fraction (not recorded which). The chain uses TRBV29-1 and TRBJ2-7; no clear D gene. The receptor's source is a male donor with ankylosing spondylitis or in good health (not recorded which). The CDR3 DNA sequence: TGCAGCGTTGAAGATGACTACGAGCAGTACTTC. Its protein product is CSVEDDYEQYF.